This T cell receptor (beta chain) is drawn from a study of early T cells in non-severe SARS-CoV-2 infection. Overall study context: Bulk RNA taken from unsorted whole blood was sequenced, leaving chains unpaired. Overall study findings and caveats: Reliance on VDJdb matching favored anti-spike CD8 responses; private and CD4 specificities were missed.

Individual cDNA molecules were tagged with unique molecular identifiers, the study reported. TCRdb independently ran MiXCR on the 5' RACE reads; one entry per CDR3 protein. The data contain 60,000 to 75,000 distinct CDR3 sequences, approximately 10% of them singletons. Germline V CDR1 and CDR2: SGHAT, FQDESV (reference sequence). V was cut by 5 bases and J by 2 bases, with 13 bases left in between. This CDR3 is built from 14 residues. Concerning this clonotype itself: The target antigen is unknown.

The sequenced sample was whole blood. The chain is built from TRBV11-1 and TRBJ2-7; TRBD1 might be the D (6 bases). This TCR came from an adult who was a healthcare worker with PCR-confirmed SARS-CoV-2 infection or an uninfected control (not recorded which). DNA of the CDR3: TGTGCCAGCAGCGCCGGACAGAGAACCTACGAGCAGTACTTC. Amino acid sequence: CASSAGQRTYEQYF.